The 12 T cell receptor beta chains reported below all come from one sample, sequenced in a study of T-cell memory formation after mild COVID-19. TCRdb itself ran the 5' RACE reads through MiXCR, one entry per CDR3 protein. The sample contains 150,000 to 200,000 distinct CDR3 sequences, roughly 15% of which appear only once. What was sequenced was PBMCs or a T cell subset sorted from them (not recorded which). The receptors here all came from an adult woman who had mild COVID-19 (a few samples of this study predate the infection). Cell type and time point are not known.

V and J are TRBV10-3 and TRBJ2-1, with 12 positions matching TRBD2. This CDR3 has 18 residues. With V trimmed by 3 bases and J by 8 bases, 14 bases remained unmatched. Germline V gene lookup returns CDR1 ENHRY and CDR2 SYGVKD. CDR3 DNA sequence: TGTGCCATCAGTGATGGGGCTAGCGGGAGGGCGATCGGTGATGAGCAGTTCTTC. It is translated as CAISDGASGRAIGDEQFF.

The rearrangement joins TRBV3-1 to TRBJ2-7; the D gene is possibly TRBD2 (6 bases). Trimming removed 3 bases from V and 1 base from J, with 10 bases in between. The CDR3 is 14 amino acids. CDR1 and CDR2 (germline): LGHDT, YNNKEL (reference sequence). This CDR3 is CASSQRLGSYEQYF. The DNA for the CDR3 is TGTGCCAGCAGCCAGAGACTAGGTTCCTACGAGCAGTACTTC.

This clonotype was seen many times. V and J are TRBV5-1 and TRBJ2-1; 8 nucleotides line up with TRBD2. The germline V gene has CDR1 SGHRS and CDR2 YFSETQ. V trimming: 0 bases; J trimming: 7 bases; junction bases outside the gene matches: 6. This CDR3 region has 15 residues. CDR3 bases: TGCGCCAGCAGCTTGGTCGGGAGGGCCGGTAATGAGCAGTTCTTC. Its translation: CASSLVGRAGNEQFF.

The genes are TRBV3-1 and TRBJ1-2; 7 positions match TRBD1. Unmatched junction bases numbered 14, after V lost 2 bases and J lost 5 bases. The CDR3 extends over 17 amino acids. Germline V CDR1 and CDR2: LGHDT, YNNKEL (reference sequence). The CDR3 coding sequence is TGTGCCAGCAGCCAATTAGGGACAGCGGACGACCCGTATGGCTACACCTTC. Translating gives CASSQLGTADDPYGYTF.

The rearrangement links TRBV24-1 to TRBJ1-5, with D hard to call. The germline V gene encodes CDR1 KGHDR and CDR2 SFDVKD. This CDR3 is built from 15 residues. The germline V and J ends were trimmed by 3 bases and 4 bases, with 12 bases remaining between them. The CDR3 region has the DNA TGTGCCACCAGTGATCGCCGGGAAAAAAATCAGCCCCAGCATTTT. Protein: CATSDRREKNQPQHF.

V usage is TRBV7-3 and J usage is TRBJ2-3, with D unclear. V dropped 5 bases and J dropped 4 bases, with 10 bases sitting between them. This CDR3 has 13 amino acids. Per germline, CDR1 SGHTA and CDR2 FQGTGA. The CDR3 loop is CASSMRNPDTQYF. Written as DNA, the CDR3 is TGTGCCAGCAGCATGCGGAACCCAGATACGCAGTATTTT.

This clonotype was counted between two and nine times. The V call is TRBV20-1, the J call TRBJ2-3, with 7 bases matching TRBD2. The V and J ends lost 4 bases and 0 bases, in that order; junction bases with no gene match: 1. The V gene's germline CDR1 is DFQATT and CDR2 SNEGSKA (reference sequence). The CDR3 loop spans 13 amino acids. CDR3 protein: CSAIGRSTDTQYF. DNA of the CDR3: TGCAGTGCTATCGGGAGGAGCACAGATACGCAGTATTTT.

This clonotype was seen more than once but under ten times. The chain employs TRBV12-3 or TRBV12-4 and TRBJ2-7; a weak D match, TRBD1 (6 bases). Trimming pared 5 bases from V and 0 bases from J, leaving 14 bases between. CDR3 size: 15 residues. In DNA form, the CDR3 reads TGTGCCAGCAGTCCTCGGACAGCGAGCTCCTACGAGCAGTACTTC. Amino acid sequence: CASSPRTASSYEQYF.

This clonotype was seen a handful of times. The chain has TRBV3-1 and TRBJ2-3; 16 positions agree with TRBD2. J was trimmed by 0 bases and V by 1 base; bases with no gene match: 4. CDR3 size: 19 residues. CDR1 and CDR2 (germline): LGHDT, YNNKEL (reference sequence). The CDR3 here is CASSQGGTSGGGSTDTQYF. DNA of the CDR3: TGTGCCAGCAGCCAAGGAGGGACTAGCGGGGGGGGAAGCACAGATACGCAGTATTTT.

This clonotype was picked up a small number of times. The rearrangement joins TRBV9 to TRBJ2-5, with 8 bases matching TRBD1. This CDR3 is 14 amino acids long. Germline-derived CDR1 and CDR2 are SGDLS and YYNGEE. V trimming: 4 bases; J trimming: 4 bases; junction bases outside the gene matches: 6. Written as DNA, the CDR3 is TGTGCCAGCAGCCCTACAGGGGGGAGAGAGACCCAGTACTTC. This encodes CASSPTGGRETQYF.

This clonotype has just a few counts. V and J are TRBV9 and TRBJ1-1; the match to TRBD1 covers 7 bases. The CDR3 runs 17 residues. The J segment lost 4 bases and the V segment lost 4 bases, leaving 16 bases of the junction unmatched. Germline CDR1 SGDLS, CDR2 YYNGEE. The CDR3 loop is CASSSTPGQAMSTEAFF. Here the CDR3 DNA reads TGTGCCAGCAGCTCTACACCCGGACAGGCCATGAGCACTGAAGCTTTCTTT.

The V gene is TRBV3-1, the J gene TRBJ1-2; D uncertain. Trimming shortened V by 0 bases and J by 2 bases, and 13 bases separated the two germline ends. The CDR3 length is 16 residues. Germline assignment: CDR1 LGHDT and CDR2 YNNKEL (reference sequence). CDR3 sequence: CASSQERRGSNYGYTF. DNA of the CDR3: TGTGCCAGCAGCCAAGAAAGGCGGGGAAGCAACTATGGCTACACCTTC.